The clone carrying this TCR beta chain was found a few times. The data are from a study of T cell changes during pregnancy in multiple sclerosis. TCRdb's copy holds only in-frame clones and misses some; the assay was immunoSEQ multiplex PCR. The data contain some 70,000 clones, 90% of them singletons. Source: peripheral blood, taken after pregnancy. The TCR was taken from a female donor in good health, enrolled as a control in a pregnancy study.

CDR3 sequence reads: CASSPQGSSGNTIYF. CDR3 in DNA: TGTGCCAGCTCACCCCAGGGGAGCTCTGGAAACACCATATATTTT. The chain uses TRBV18 and TRBJ1-3; tentative D call: TRBD1 (6 bases). Germline V gene sequence: CDR1 KGHSH, CDR2 LQKENI. The CDR3 has 15 amino acids. V lost 3 bases and J lost 0, with 9 bases in between.